Here is one T cell receptor beta chain with its context. TCRdb's copy holds only in-frame clones and misses some; the assay was immunoSEQ multiplex PCR. This sample has 60,000 to 85,000 clones; about 90% occur once, and the top ten carry 21%. This specimen comes from a study of T cells in localized non-small cell lung cancer. The clonotype was recovered from a male donor aged 60 or over with stage III squamous cell lung carcinoma. Sample: peripheral blood, taken before any cancer treatment.

CDR3 DNA sequence: TGTGCCATCAGCGAGACAGAAAATCAGCCCCAGCATTTT. It yields the protein CAISETENQPQHF. The V and J genes are TRBV10-3 and TRBJ1-5, with D possibly being TRBD1 (5 bases). The CDR3 is 13 amino acids. Trimming cost V 6 bases and J 4 bases, with 10 bases left between them. The germline gives CDR1 ENHRY, CDR2 SYGVKD.